This T cell receptor (beta chain) was obtained from a study of regulatory T cells in long-lasting Graves disease. The sample holds many counts of this clonotype. Its antigen is undetermined. A read error may explain this, as a much larger clone is one base away. Time point noted: newly diagnosed GD, antithyroid drugs for less than 3 months. Construction of the TCR library relied on RNA isolated from PBMCs. General observations from the study: The TCR repertoire of persistent Graves' patients was less diverse than that of newly diagnosed ones.

Arm-PCR of CDR3 regions and iRepertoire HTBI primers were the basis on which TCR beta libraries were built. TCRdb used MiXCR to reprocess the multiplex PCR reads, holding one entry per CDR3 protein. The sample records under 250,000 distinct CDR3 sequences, around 20% being singletons. Trimming took off 6 bases at V and 2 bases at J, with 14 bases between the two ends. This CDR3 has 15 amino acids. From germline, CDR1 is SNHLY and CDR2 FYNNEI. The TCR sequence derives from a female donor with Graves disease. The chain joins TRBV2 to TRBJ2-1; tentative D call: TRBD2 (6 bases). The source was peripheral blood mononuclear cells (PBMCs), collected at new diagnosis, from a patient treated with antithyroid drugs. The CDR3 nucleotides are TGTGCCAGCAGAATCGGGACTCAGCCCTACAATGAGCAGTTCTTC. Its protein product is CASRIGTQPYNEQFF.